This T cell receptor (beta chain) is drawn from a study of blood T cell repertoires in COVID-19. Study context: Some COVID-19 samples were acute and others convalescent; all came from the United States, Italy and Spain.

In its sample, this clone was seen once. Clones were sequenced by immunoSEQ multiplex PCR, and TCRdb holds only the in-frame ones, with some missing. Of hundreds of thousands of clones listed, approximately 88% are singletons. Germline-derived CDR1 and CDR2 are ENHRY and SYGVKD. V shed 3 bases, J shed 6 bases, and the junction held 5 bases outside the gene matches. The length of the CDR3 is 13 residues. This sequence was found in a woman between 40 and 50 years old with acute COVID-19. Material for sequencing was PBMCs or T cells enriched from blood (not recorded which). V usage is TRBV10-3 and J usage is TRBJ2-7; 7 bases are a match to TRBD1. CDR3 amino acids: CAISDRGLVEQYF. CDR3 bases: TGTGCCATCAGTGACAGGGGGTTGGTCGAGCAGTACTTC.